The source of this T cell receptor beta chain is a study of post-analysis software for immune sequencing data. Study observations and caveats: Five or six TRBV segments were significantly more frequent in patients than in controls. TRBV5-6, TRBV5-1 and TRBV20-1 were among these segments. F measure clustering grouped samples strongly by preparation batch.

This clonotype was seen only a few times. The antigen remains unidentified. Trimming cost V 4 bases and J 3 bases, with 16 bases left between them. Germline-derived CDR1 and CDR2 are MGHRA and YSYEKL. This CDR3 has 16 amino acids. Included in the TCR beta cDNA libraries were unique molecular identifiers. TCRdb re-derived calls from the PCR reads in MiXCR, one entry per CDR3 protein. The data hold about 400,000 distinct CDR3 sequences, with around 33% observed a single time. The chain couples TRBV4-1 to TRBJ1-5, with TRBD1 as a possible D gene (5 bases). This receptor was identified in a girl aged 5-17 years with multiple sclerosis. The source material was blood. The CDR3 is CASSRGERAFNQPQHF. The CDR3 DNA sequence: TGCGCCAGCAGCCGAGGGGAAAGGGCTTTCAATCAGCCCCAGCATTTT.